One and the same sample provided the 3 T cell receptor beta chains below, sequenced in a study of T cell repertoires in cytomegalovirus infection. These TCRs are of unknown antigen specificity. A single record per CDR3 protein comes from TCRdb applying MiXCR to the reads. The profile shows approximately 120,000 distinct CDR3 sequences, around 29% of them singletons. The input for sequencing was CD8+ T cells from cultured PBMCs, taken from culture after CMV antigen stimulation. These receptor sequences come from a human donor in good health (CMV status not recorded). Some clones in this sample may be carry-over from other donors' samples.

The chain employs TRBV9 and TRBJ1-5; tentative D call: TRBD1 (6 bases). The CDR3 loop spans 15 amino acids. Germline V gene sequence: CDR1 SGDLS, CDR2 YYNGEE. Trimming removed 0 bases from V and 3 bases from J, with 10 bases in between. For the CDR3, the DNA is TGTGCCAGCAGCGTAGCTGGGGGGGCCAATCAGCCCCAGCATTTT. It yields the protein CASSVAGGANQPQHF. Looking up the rest from reference TRBV9 and TRBJ1-5 gives the full variable domain: DSGVTQTPKHLITATGQRVTLRCSPRSGDLSVYWYQQSLDQGLQFLIQYYNGEERAKGNILERFSAQQFPDLHSELNLSSLELGDSALYFCASSVAGGANQPQHFGDGTRLSIL.

This clonotype came up many times. The chain employs TRBV6-2 or TRBV6-3 and TRBJ2-1; 8 nucleotides match TRBD2. This CDR3 contains 15 residues. V lost 4 bases to trimming and J lost 1 base; unmatched junction nucleotides: 3. CDR1 and CDR2 from the germline V gene are MNHEY and SVGEGT. CDR3 DNA: TGTGCCAGCAGTTCGGGGACTAGATCCTACAATGAGCAGTTCTTC. Encoded protein: CASSSGTRSYNEQFF.

This clonotype was detected only a few times. The chain joins TRBV28 to TRBJ1-1, with D possibly TRBD1 on 5 matching bases. The V gene lost 6 bases and the J gene lost 3 bases, with 14 bases spanning the gap. Per germline, CDR1 MDHEN and CDR2 SYDVKM. The CDR3 is 14 residues long. The CDR3 spells CASRIQGVYTEAFF. The CDR3 DNA reads TGTGCCAGCAGGATCCAGGGTGTTTACACTGAAGCTTTCTTT. The complete variable domain, with remaining parts taken from reference TRBV28 and TRBJ1-1, reads DVKVTQSSRYLVKRTGEKVFLECVQDMDHENMFWYRQDPGLGLRLIYFSYDVKMKEKGDIPEGYSVSREKKERFSLILESASTNQTSMYLCASRIQGVYTEAFFGQGTRLTVV.